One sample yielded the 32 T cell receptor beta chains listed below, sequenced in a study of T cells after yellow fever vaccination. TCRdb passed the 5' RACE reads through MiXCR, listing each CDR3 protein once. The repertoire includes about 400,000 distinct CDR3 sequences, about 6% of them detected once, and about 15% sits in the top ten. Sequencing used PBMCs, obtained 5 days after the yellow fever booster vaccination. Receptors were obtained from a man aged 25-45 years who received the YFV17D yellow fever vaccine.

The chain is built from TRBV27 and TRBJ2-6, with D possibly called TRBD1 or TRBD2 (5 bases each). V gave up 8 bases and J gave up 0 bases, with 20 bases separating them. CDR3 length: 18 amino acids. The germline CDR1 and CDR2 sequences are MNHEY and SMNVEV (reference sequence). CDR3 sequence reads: CASSRPGPDPSGANVLTF. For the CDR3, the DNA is TGTGCCAGCTCACGCCCGGGGCCGGACCCCTCTGGGGCCAACGTCCTGACTTTC.

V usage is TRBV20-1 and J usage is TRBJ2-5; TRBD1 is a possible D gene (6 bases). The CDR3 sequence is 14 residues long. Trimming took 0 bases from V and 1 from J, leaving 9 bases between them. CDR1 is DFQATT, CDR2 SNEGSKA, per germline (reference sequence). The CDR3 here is CSAREGAGQETQYF. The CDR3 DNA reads TGCAGTGCTAGAGAGGGGGCAGGCCAAGAGACCCAGTACTTC.

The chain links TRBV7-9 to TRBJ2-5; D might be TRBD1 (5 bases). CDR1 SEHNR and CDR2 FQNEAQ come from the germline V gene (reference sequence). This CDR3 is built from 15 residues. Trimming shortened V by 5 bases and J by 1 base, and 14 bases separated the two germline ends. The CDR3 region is CASSPLGPIQETQYF. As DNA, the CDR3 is TGTGCCAGCAGCCCTCTGGGGCCAATCCAAGAGACCCAGTACTTC.

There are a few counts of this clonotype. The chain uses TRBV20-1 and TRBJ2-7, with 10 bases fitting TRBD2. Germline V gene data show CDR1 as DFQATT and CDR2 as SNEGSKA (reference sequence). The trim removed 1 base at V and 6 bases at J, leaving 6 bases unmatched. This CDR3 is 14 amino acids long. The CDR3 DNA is TGCAGTGCTAGAGTGGGAGCGGGGGGGTTCGAGCAGTACTTC. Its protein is CSARVGAGGFEQYF.

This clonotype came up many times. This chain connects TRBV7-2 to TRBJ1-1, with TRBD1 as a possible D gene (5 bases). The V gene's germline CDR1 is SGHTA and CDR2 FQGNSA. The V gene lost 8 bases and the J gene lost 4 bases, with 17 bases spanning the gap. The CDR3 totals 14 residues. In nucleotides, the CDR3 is TGTGCCAGCCGGGAGGGGAATCGGCTCACTGAAGCTTTCTTT. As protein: CASREGNRLTEAFF.

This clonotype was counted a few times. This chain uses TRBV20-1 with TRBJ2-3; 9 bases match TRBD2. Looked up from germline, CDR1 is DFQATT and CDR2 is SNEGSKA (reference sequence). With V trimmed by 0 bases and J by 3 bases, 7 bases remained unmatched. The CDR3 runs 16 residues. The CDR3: CSARDPIAGATDTQYF. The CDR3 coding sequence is TGCAGTGCTAGAGACCCAATAGCGGGGGCTACAGATACGCAGTATTTT.

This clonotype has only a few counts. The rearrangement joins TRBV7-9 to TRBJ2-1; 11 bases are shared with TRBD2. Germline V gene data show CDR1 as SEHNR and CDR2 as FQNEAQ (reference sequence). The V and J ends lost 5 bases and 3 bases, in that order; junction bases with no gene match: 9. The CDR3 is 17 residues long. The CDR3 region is CASSPGTGTSGYNEQFF. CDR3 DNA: TGTGCCAGCAGCCCAGGGACCGGGACTAGCGGCTACAATGAGCAGTTCTTC.

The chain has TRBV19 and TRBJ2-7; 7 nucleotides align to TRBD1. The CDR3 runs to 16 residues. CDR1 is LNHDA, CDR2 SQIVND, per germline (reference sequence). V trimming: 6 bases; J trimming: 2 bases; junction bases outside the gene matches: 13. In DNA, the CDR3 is TGTGCCAGTAGCCTCCTACCGGGACAGAGCACCTACGAGCAGTACTTC. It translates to CASSLLPGQSTYEQYF.

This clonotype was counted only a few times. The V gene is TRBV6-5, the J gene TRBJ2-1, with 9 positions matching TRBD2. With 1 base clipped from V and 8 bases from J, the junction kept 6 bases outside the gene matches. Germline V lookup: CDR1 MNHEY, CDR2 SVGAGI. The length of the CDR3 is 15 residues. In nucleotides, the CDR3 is TGTGCCAGCAGTTACTGGGTAGCGGGAGTTTATGAGCAGTTCTTC. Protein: CASSYWVAGVYEQFF.

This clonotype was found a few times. The chain's CDR3 is CASSLVAGDTYEQYF. The CDR3 coding sequence is TGTGCCAGCAGCTTAGTGGCAGGGGACACCTACGAGCAGTACTTC. The V call is TRBV7-2, the J call TRBJ2-7, with D maybe TRBD1 (6 bases). Germline values: CDR1 SGHTA, CDR2 FQGNSA. V lost 1 base and J 2 bases, leaving 12 bases between the germline ends. This CDR3 has 15 residues.

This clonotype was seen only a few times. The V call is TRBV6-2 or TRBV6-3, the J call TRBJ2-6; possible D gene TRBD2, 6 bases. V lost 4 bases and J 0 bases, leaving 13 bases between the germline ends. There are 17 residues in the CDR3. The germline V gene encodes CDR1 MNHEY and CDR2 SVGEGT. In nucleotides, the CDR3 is TGTGCCAGCAGTTCTCAGGGACTCAACTCTGGGGCCAACGTCCTGACTTTC. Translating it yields CASSSQGLNSGANVLTF.

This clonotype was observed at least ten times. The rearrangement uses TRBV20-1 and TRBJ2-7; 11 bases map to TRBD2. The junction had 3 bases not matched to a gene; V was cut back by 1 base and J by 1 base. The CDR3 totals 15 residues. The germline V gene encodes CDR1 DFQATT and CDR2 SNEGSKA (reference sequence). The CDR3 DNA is TGCAGTGCTAGAGGCTCTAGCGGGAGGTCCTACGAGCAGTACTTC. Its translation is CSARGSSGRSYEQYF.

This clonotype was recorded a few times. The CDR3 DNA reads as TGCGCCAGCAGCTGGGACCTACCCCACGAGCAGTACTTC. Its protein product is CASSWDLPHEQYF. The chain employs TRBV5-1 and TRBJ2-7; the D call may be TRBD1 or TRBD2 (5 bases each). Germline CDR1 and CDR2: SGHRS and YFSETQ. The CDR3 is 13 amino acids. V was clipped by 3 bases and J by 5 bases, with 12 bases between them.

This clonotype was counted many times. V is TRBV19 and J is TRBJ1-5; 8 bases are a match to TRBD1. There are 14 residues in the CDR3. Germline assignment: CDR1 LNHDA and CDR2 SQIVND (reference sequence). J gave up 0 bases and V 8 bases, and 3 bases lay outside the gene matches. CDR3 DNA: TGTGCCAGTCAACAGGGGGTTAGCAATCAGCCCCAGCATTTT. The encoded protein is CASQQGVSNQPQHF.

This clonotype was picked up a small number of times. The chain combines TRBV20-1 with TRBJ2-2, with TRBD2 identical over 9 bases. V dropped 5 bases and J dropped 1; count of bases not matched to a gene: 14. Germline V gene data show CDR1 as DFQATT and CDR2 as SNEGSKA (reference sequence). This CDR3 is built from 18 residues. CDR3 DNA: TGCAGTGCTCAGAGGACTAGCGCGGGTTTGGGGAACACCGGGGAGCTGTTTTTT. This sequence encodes CSAQRTSAGLGNTGELFF.

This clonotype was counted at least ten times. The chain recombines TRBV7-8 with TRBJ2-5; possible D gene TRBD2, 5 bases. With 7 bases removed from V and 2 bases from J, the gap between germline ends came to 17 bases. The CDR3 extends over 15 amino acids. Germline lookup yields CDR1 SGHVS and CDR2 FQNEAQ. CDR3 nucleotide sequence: TGTGCCAGCAACTCTGATAAACTAGTACAAGAGACCCAGTACTTC. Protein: CASNSDKLVQETQYF.

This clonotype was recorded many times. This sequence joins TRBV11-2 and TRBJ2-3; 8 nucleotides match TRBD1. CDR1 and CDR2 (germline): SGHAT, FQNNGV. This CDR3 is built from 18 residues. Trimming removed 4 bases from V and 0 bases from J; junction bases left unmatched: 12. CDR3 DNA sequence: TGTGCCAGCAGCTCACGAAACTCGGACAGGGTTAGCACAGATACGCAGTATTTT. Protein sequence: CASSSRNSDRVSTDTQYF.

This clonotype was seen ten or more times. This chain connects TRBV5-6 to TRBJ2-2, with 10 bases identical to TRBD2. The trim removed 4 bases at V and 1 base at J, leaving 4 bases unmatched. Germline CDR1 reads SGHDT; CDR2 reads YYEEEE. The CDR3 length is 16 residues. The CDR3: CASSKSGRGNTGELFF. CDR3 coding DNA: TGTGCCAGCAGCAAAAGCGGGAGGGGGAACACCGGGGAGCTGTTTTTT.

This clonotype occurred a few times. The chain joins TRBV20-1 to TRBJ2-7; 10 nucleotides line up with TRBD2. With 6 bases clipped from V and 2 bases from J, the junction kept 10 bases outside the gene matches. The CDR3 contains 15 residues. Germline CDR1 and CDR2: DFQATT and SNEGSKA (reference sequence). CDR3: CSAPGTSEGTYEQYF. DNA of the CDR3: TGCAGTGCCCCAGGGACTAGCGAAGGAACCTACGAGCAGTACTTC.

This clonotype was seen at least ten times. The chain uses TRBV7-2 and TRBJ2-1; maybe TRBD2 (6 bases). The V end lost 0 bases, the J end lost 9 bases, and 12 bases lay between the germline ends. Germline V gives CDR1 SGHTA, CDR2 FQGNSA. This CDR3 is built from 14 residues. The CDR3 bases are TGTGCCAGCAGCTTAGCTGCGGGGTTTGCTGAGCAGTTCTTC. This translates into CASSLAAGFAEQFF.

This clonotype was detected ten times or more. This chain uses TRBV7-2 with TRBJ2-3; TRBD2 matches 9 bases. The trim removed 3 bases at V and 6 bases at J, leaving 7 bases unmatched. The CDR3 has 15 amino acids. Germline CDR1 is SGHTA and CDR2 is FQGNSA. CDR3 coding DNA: TGTGCCAGCAGCTTTAGCGGGAGAATTTGGGATACGCAGTATTTT. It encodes CASSFSGRIWDTQYF.

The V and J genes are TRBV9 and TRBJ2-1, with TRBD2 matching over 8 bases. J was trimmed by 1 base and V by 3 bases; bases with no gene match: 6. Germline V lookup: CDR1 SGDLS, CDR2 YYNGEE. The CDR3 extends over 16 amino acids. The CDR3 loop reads CASSDPTSGSYNEQFF. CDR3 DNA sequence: TGTGCCAGCAGCGATCCAACTAGCGGATCCTACAATGAGCAGTTCTTC.

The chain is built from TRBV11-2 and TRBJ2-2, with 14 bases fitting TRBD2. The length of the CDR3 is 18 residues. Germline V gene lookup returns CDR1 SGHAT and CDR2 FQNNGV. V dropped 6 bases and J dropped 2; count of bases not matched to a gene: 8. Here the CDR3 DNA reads TGTGCCAGCAGTTTACTTGGACTAGCGGGGGGAAACACCGGGGAGCTGTTTTTT. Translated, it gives CASSLLGLAGGNTGELFF.

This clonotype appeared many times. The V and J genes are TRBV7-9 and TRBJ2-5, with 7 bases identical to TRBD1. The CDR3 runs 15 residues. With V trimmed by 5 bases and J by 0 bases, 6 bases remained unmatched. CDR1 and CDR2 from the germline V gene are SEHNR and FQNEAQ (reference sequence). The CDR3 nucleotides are TGTGCCAGCAGCACAATGGACAGGTACCAAGAGACCCAGTACTTC. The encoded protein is CASSTMDRYQETQYF.

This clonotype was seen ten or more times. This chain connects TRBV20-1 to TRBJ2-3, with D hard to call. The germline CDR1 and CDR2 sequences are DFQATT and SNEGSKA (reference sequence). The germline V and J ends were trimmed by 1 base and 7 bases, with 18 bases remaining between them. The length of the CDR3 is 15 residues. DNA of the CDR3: TGCAGTGCTAGAGCCGGAGCTGGAGAAAAGAATACGCAGTATTTT. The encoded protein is CSARAGAGEKNTQYF.

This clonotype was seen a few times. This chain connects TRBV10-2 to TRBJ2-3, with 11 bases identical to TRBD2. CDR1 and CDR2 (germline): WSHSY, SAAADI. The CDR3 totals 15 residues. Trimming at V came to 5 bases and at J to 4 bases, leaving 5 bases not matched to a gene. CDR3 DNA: TGCGCCAGCAGTTCTATAGCGGGGGGGTCAGATACGCAGTATTTT. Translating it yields CASSSIAGGSDTQYF.

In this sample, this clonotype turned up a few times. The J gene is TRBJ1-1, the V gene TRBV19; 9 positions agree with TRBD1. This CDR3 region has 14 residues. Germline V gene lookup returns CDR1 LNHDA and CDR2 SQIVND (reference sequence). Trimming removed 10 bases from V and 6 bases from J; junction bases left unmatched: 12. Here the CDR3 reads CATRKTGGLAEAFF. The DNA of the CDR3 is TGTGCCACACGCAAGACAGGGGGTCTGGCTGAAGCTTTCTTT.

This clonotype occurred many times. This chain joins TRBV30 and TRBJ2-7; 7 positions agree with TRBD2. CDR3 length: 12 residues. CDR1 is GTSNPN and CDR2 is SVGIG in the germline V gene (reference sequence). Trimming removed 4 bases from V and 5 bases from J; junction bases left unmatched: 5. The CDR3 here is CAWTGGVHEQYF. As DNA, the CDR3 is TGTGCCTGGACGGGAGGAGTCCACGAGCAGTACTTC.

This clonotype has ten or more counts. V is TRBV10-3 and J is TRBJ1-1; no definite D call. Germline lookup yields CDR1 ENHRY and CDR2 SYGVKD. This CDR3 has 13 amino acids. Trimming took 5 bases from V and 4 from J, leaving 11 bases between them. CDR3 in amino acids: CAISFEVSTEAFF. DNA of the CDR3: TGTGCCATCAGTTTTGAGGTCAGCACTGAAGCTTTCTTT.

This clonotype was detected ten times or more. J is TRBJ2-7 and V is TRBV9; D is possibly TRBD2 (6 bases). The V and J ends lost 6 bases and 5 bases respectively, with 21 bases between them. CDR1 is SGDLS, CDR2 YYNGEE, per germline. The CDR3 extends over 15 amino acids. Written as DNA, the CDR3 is TGTGCCAGCACCCCCTTTGGGCGGGATTATGACGAGCAGTACTTC. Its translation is CASTPFGRDYDEQYF.

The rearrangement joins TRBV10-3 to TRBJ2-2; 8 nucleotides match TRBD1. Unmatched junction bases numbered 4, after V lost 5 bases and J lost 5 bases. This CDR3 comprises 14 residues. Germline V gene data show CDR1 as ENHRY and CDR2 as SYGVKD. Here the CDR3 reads CAISPDRETGELFF. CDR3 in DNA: TGTGCCATCAGTCCGGACAGGGAGACCGGGGAGCTGTTTTTT.

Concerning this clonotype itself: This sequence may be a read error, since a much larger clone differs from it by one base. The DNA for the CDR3 is TGCGTCAGCGGCCCGCGGTTGATGTCCTACAATGAGCAGTTCTTC. It encodes CVSGPRLMSYNEQFF. V gene TRBV5-1 combines with J gene TRBJ2-1; D is perhaps TRBD2 (5 bases). CDR1 SGHRS and CDR2 YFSETQ come from the germline V gene. The CDR3 is 15 amino acids.